This record covers a single T cell receptor (beta chain). The CDR3 spans 16 residues. V dropped 3 bases and J dropped 0 bases, with 12 bases sitting between them. CDR1 LNHNV and CDR2 YYDKDF come from the germline V gene (reference sequence). This sample is part of a study of blood T cell repertoires in COVID-19. Across the whole study: Acute and convalescent COVID-19 specimens originated in the United States, Italy and Spain. T cells, B-cell-depleted T cells, or PBMCs supplied cDNA or gDNA.

Original handling: Estimation of nucleated cell counts was performed using reference gene primer amplification. Clones were read by immunoSEQ multiplex PCR, and TCRdb kept only the in-frame ones, dropping some. V and J calls plus clone size are reproduced from that table; the DNA served to infer D and trimming. This sample has just under 250,000 clones, with around 87% found just once. The sample was peripheral blood. The receptor comes from a woman aged 30 to 39 who had recovered from COVID-19. The V gene is TRBV15, the J gene TRBJ1-3; D call uncertain. DNA of the CDR3: TGTGCCACCAGCAGGTCCACAGTTAGCTCTGGAAACACCATATATTTT. Protein: CATSRSTVSSGNTIYF.